The 10 T cell receptor beta chains below were found in one sample sequenced in a study of follicular helper T cells after annual influenza vaccination. Repertoires were generated with immunoSEQ multiplex PCR, while TCRdb's copy carries only in-frame clones and drops some. The sample yields some 11,000 clones, 80% to 85% seen once. The source was CXCR5- memory CD4+ T cells sorted from blood, collected 6 weeks after influenza vaccination. The origin of the receptors is an adult who received the influenza vaccine.

The genes are TRBV30 and TRBJ1-4; tentatively, D is TRBD1 (5 bases). In germline, CDR1 is GTSNPN, CDR2 SVGIG (reference sequence). V lost 3 bases and J 8 bases, leaving 10 bases between the germline ends. The CDR3 is 12 amino acids. The CDR3 loop reads CAWSPRGEKLFF. CDR3 bases: TGTGCCTGGAGCCCTCGGGGCGAAAAACTGTTTTTT.

A few counts support this clone. The rearrangement uses TRBV5-1 and TRBJ2-2; D is unresolved. This CDR3 comprises 13 residues. In germline, CDR1 is SGHRS, CDR2 YFSETQ. Trimming left V 2 bases short and J 5 bases short, with 7 bases between. CDR3 DNA: TGCGCCAGCAGCTTAGGTGAAACCGGGGAGCTGTTTTTT. This sequence encodes CASSLGETGELFF.

The chain joins TRBV28 to TRBJ2-7; 9 bases map to TRBD1. There are 16 residues in the CDR3. J gave up 2 bases and V 6 bases, and 11 bases lay outside the gene matches. The V gene's germline CDR1 is MDHEN and CDR2 SYDVKM. For the CDR3, the DNA is TGTGCCAGCAGCCCCGTGACAGGGGGAAAGCCCTACGAGCAGTACTTC. Its translation: CASSPVTGGKPYEQYF.

V gene TRBV4-1 combines with J gene TRBJ1-5, with a possible D match to TRBD1 (6 bases). This CDR3 has 17 residues. Trimming removed 5 bases at V and 1 base at J, with 18 bases between. Looked up from germline, CDR1 is MGHRA and CDR2 is YSYEKL. DNA of the CDR3: TGCGCCAGCAGCTCACTCCCAGGGGTTGGAAGCAATCAGCCCCAGCATTTT. The encoded protein is CASSSLPGVGSNQPQHF.

The genes are TRBV4-2 and TRBJ2-1; 7 bases match TRBD2. CDR1 is LGHNA, CDR2 YNFKEQ, per germline. J lost 6 bases, V lost 2 bases, and 7 bases had no gene match. There are 15 residues in the CDR3. CDR3 in DNA: TGTGCCAGCAGCCAAAACGGACTAGTACTCAATGAGCAGTTCTTC. This gives the protein CASSQNGLVLNEQFF.

The chain carries TRBV5-1 and TRBJ1-1; TRBD1 aligns across 7 bases. Germline CDR1 SGHRS, CDR2 YFSETQ. J lost 0 bases, V lost 6 bases, and 5 bases had no gene match. This CDR3 is built from 14 residues. The CDR3 reads CASNPTGMNTEAFF. In DNA form, the CDR3 reads TGCGCCAGCAACCCGACAGGGATGAACACTGAAGCTTTCTTT.

This rearrangement joins TRBV7-2 to TRBJ2-7; TRBD2 aligns across 8 bases. This CDR3 contains 16 residues. Trimming removed 1 base from V and 4 bases from J; junction bases left unmatched: 9. The germline CDR1 and CDR2 sequences are SGHTA and FQGNSA. The DNA for the CDR3 is TGTGCCAGCAGCTTAGTAGAGACGGGGACTAGGTACGAGCAGTACTTC. This translates into CASSLVETGTRYEQYF.

This sequence joins TRBV7-6 and TRBJ2-5, with a tentative D call TRBD1 (5 bases). The CDR3 has 16 amino acids. With 2 bases removed from V and 4 bases from J, the gap between germline ends came to 17 bases. Per the germline V gene, CDR1 is SGHVS and CDR2 is FNYEAQ. CDR3 amino acids: CASSLIVPGRGETQYF. Written as DNA, the CDR3 is TGTGCCAGCAGCTTAATCGTGCCAGGGCGAGGAGAGACCCAGTACTTC.

The CDR3 loop is CASSLAGQGRDTQYF. The DNA for the CDR3 is TGTGCCAGCAGTTTGGCGGGACAGGGACGGGATACGCAGTATTTT. The rearrangement joins TRBV28 to TRBJ2-3; the match to TRBD1 covers 9 bases. The CDR3 runs 15 residues. V was clipped by 3 bases and J by 6 bases; unmatched bases: 7. The germline CDR1 and CDR2 sequences are MDHEN and SYDVKM.

This CDR3 is CASSSTEGVTGANVLTF. The CDR3 DNA reads as TGTGCCAGCAGTTCAACCGAGGGAGTAACTGGGGCCAACGTCCTGACTTTC. This rearrangement joins TRBV28 to TRBJ2-6, with D possibly TRBD2 on 5 matching bases. This CDR3 contains 17 residues. CDR1 is MDHEN, CDR2 SYDVKM, per germline. V was pared by 4 bases and J by 2 bases, with 15 bases between. Complete variable domain (other parts from reference TRBV28 and TRBJ2-6): DVKVTQSSRYLVKRTGEKVFLECVQDMDHENMFWYRQDPGLGLRLIYFSYDVKMKEKGDIPEGYSVSREKKERFSLILESASTNQTSMYLCASSSTEGVTGANVLTFGAGSRLTVL.